This record covers a single TCR beta chain. TCRdb reprocessed the RT-PCR reads via MiXCR and lists one record per CDR3 protein. This repertoire shows approximately 21,000 distinct CDR3 sequences, roughly 30% found once; its top ten account for 48%. The entry originates in a study of patients and donors after allogeneic stem cell transplantation. This TCR came from a human donor who was either an allogeneic HSCT recipient or a stem cell or donor lymphocyte infusion donor (not recorded which). It is not recorded whose cells these are; they may come from a transplant donor. Sequenced: blood, either unsorted or a sorted T cell fraction (not recorded which).

CDR3 sequence: CASSYTGTDTDTQYF. The CDR3 DNA reads TGTGCCAGCAGTTACACAGGGACGGACACAGATACGCAGTATTTT. The V and J genes are TRBV6-5 and TRBJ2-3; TRBD1 is a possible D gene (6 bases). CDR3 length: 15 amino acids. CDR1 is MNHEY, CDR2 SVGAGI, per germline. Trimming cost V 2 bases and J 2 bases, with 11 bases left between them.